This is a list of T cell receptor beta chains from one sample in a study of T cell changes during pregnancy in multiple sclerosis. Using immunoSEQ multiplex PCR, the repertoire was profiled, and TCRdb retains in-frame clones only, with some absent. The sample lists roughly 58,000 clones, roughly 90% occurring once. The source was CD8+ T cells from peripheral blood mononuclear cells, collected before pregnancy. Every receptor here comes from a female donor with multiple sclerosis, enrolled in a pregnancy study. Both conserved end residues are part of each CDR3. The D gene is left open where the match is weak. Clone size is given for some rows only: seen once, a few or many times, or a class if the clone is expanded.

TRBV4-3	TRBJ1-2	TRBD1	15	once	TGCGCCAGCAGCCAAGCACTGAGACAGGGCGAGGGCTACACCTTC	CASSQALRQGEGYTF
TRBV18	TRBJ2-2	NA	19	NA	TGTGCCAGCTCACCACCGCGGGGGCAGGAGCTGAGGAACACCGGGGAGCTGTTTTTT	CASSPPRGQELRNTGELFF
TRBV5-6	TRBJ1-1	TRBD1	15	NA	TGTGCCAGCAGCTGGGGACAGGGGGTAAATACTGAAGCTTTCTTT	CASSWGQGVNTEAFF
TRBV9	TRBJ1-6	NA	13	few	TGTGCCAGCAGCGTGGGGCAGGGGTCACCCCTCCACTTT	CASSVGQGSPLHF
TRBV9	TRBJ1-2	NA	12	NA	TGTGCCAGCAGCGTAGGTGGGGGCGGCTACACCTTC	CASSVGGGGYTF
TRBV7-8	TRBJ1-5	NA	16	NA	TGTGCCAGCAGCTTAGTGTGGGGGCAGGGCAATCAGCCCCAGCATTTT	CASSLVWGQGNQPQHF
TRBV27	TRBJ2-5	NA	13	once	TGTGCCAGCAGTTTGGGCGGGGAAGAGACCCAGTACTTC	CASSLGGEETQYF
TRBV19	TRBJ2-1	TRBD2	16	NA	TGTGCCAGTAGTCTGAGCGGGGGGGCGTACTACAATGAGCAGTTCTTC	CASSLSGGAYYNEQFF
TRBV5-5	TRBJ2-3	TRBD2	15	NA	TGTGCCAGCAGCTTGGTAGCGGGGGGCCCCCGTACGCAGTATTTT	CASSLVAGGPRTQYF
TRBV7-2	TRBJ2-4	NA	14	few	TGTGCCAGCAGCTCAGGGACAAGCAAAAACATTCAGTACTTC	CASSSGTSKNIQYF